This TCR beta chain comes out of a study of cytomegalovirus exposure and HLA in healthy donors. Whole-study context: Of all 400 or so donors who were genotyped, roughly 81% belonged to the Caucasian-associated ancestry cluster. Whole-study findings and limits: Common viral pathogens were later found to be apparently linked to several of the most significant clusters. In a later analysis, TCR beta V- and J-gene trimming showed a link to a missense DCLRE1C variant. On later analysis, the bulk of CMV-associated TCR beta chains appeared to be HLA-restricted.

Looked up from germline, CDR1 is MNHEY and CDR2 is SMNVEV (reference sequence). This CDR3 has 15 residues. The J segment lost 0 bases and the V segment lost 6 bases, leaving 4 bases of the junction unmatched. PCR was performed using 60 Vbeta and 13 Jbeta primers. The data were produced by immunoSEQ multiplex PCR, yet TCRdb's version contains in-frame clones alone and is incomplete. The sample gives over 110,000 clones, 55% to 80% of which show up once; 1% to 1.5% is in the top ten. This clone has only one observation. Antigen: not known. This clonotype was sampled from a woman aged 40 to 50 in good health and CMV-seronegative. This chain connects TRBV27 to TRBJ1-3; 8 nucleotides match TRBD1. The sequenced material came from PBMCs. Written as DNA, the CDR3 is TGTGCCAGCAGCCGACAGGGGTCCTCTGGAAACACCATATATTTT. It codes for CASSRQGSSGNTIYF.